This T cell receptor (beta chain) came from a study of neurological immune-mediated disorders. Overall study findings and caveats: Multiple sclerosis, the disease with the least TCR clonal expansion, fell below healthy controls, whereas HTLV-1-associated myelopathy showed the most. Across subjects, no CDR3 amino acid sequence appeared in expanded clones of more than one subject, a finding that suggested private repertoires in all groups.

This clonotype was seen many times. The antigen remains undetermined. The cDNA was generated by 5'RACE with 10-nucleotide random UMIs. MiXCR, run by TCRdb on the 5' RACE reads, gives a single entry per CDR3 protein. This table holds around 66,000 distinct CDR3 sequences, about 5.1% found once. The CDR3 totals 18 residues. Germline V gives CDR1 LGHNA, CDR2 YNFKEQ. Trimming at V came to 1 base and at J to 0 bases, leaving 10 bases not matched to a gene. The chain combines TRBV4-2 with TRBJ2-3; the match to TRBD2 covers 7 bases. This receptor was taken from a woman aged 70-85 years with multiple sclerosis. Sequenced: PBMCs. The CDR3 bases are TGTGCCAGCAGCCAAGGGATCTATGGACTAGAAAGCACAGATACGCAGTATTTT. Its protein product is CASSQGIYGLESTDTQYF.